A selection of T cell receptor beta chains follows, all from one sample in a study of chemoradiotherapy in HPV16-positive cancers. Some clones are missing from TCRdb's copy, which holds only in-frame ones; the method was immunoSEQ multiplex PCR. The sample carries about 6,500 clones, 90% recorded once. The sequencing here drew on blood, taken from a patient who underwent chemoradiotherapy. The source is a human donor with HPV-associated anogenital cancer. Both conserved end residues are part of each CDR3. A D gene is named only where the DNA matches it firmly. A row's size may be missing; if present it is once, few, many or a size class.

abundance,d_gene,j_gene,v_gene,CDR3aa,CDR3nt
-,TRBD1,TRBJ1-2,TRBV5-1,CASSSDPGTGGGYTF,TGCGCCAGCAGCTCCGACCCAGGGACAGGGGGTGGCTACACCTTC
-,-,TRBJ1-6,TRBV2,CASTASNSPLHF,TGTGCCAGCACGGCGAGTAATTCACCCCTCCACTTT
-,TRBD1,TRBJ2-2,TRBV5-1,CASSLGDRGNTGELFF,TGCGCCAGCAGCTTGGGGGACAGGGGGAACACCGGGGAGCTGTTTTTT
once,TRBD1,TRBJ1-2,TRBV9,CASSVAWTGLDYGYTF,TGTGCCAGCAGCGTAGCTTGGACAGGACTTGACTATGGCTACACCTTC
-,-,TRBJ1-1,TRBV28,CASSLIGGLTEAFF,TGTGCCAGCAGTTTAATCGGGGGGCTTACTGAAGCTTTCTTT
-,TRBD1,TRBJ1-1,TRBV10-3,CAIKGQGNTEAFF,TGTGCCATCAAGGGACAGGGGAACACTGAAGCTTTCTTT
-,-,TRBJ1-5,TRBV5-6,CASSPGAAVPQHF,TGTGCCAGCAGCCCTGGCGCGGCGGTGCCCCAGCATTTT
-,-,TRBJ1-2,TRBV27,CASSFKAGNEPNYGYTF,TGTGCCAGCAGCTTTAAGGCAGGGAATGAGCCTAACTATGGCTACACCTTC
once,TRBD2,TRBJ2-7,TRBV4-2,CASSPARTSGSEEQYF,TGTGCCAGCAGCCCAGCCCGGACTAGCGGGAGCGAAGAGCAGTACTTC
-,TRBD2,TRBJ2-5,TRBV9,CASSRGLAGLGGETQYF,TGTGCCAGCAGCAGGGGACTAGCGGGCCTTGGGGGGGAGACCCAGTACTTC
-,-,TRBJ1-1,TRBV27,CASSSNYDRREAFF,TGTGCCAGCAGTTCTAACTACGACAGGCGCGAAGCTTTCTTT
-,-,TRBJ2-3,TRBV13,CASRALTDTQYF,TGTGCCAGCAGGGCTCTCACAGATACGCAGTATTTT
once,TRBD2,TRBJ2-5,TRBV27,CASSYWRGGSGETQYF,TGTGCCAGCAGTTATTGGCGGGGGGGCAGTGGAGAGACCCAGTACTTC
-,TRBD2,TRBJ2-1,TRBV2,CASRGSGTRVGYSYNEQFF,TGTGCCAGCAGGGGCTCCGGGACTAGGGTAGGATACTCCTACAATGAGCAGTTCTTC
-,-,TRBJ2-5,TRBV7-2,CASSSAYQETQYF,TGTGCCAGCAGCTCCGCGTACCAAGAGACCCAGTACTTC
-,TRBD1,TRBJ1-2,TRBV18,CASSPWDRGEGYTF,TGTGCCAGCTCACCATGGGACAGGGGAGAAGGCTACACCTTC
-,-,TRBJ1-2,TRBV5-4,CASSLVGPSRGYTF,TGTGCCAGCAGCTTGGTCGGACCCTCCCGGGGCTACACCTTC
few,-,TRBJ2-7,TRBV5-4,CASSPGAEHQQYF,TGTGCCAGCAGCCCGGGAGCCGAACATCAGCAGTACTTC